This T cell receptor beta chain emerged from a study of graft-versus-host responses after intestinal transplantation. Study-level information: Among the recipients, all got anti-thymocyte globulin induction and then tacrolimus and steroids for about three years. Study-wide results and caveats: Investigators detected GvH clones in recipient marrow, with some emerging earlier in ileum or blood. Clonal ratios of graft-versus-host to host-versus-graft in allografts were high for patients exhibiting graft-donor T cell macrochimerism. The highest levels of circulating GvH clones went along with early declines in HvG clones after transplant.

Concerning this clone: Its antigen remains unknown.

Some clones are missing from TCRdb's copy, which holds only in-frame ones; the method was immunoSEQ multiplex PCR. The table includes 90,000 to 150,000 clones, 85% to 95% detected once. This clonotype originated in a human donor who received an intestinal transplant. Here the sequenced sample was unstimulated CD4+ T cells sorted from spleen or lymph node cells, taken before intestinal transplant.

This CDR3 reads CASNSGGADNEQFF. In DNA form, the CDR3 reads TGTGCCAGCAACTCAGGGGGCGCGGACAATGAGCAGTTCTTC. The chain is built from TRBV2 and TRBJ2-1; 8 positions match TRBD1. Germline V gene data show CDR1 as SNHLY and CDR2 as FYNNEI. The CDR3 extends over 14 amino acids. V lost 7 bases to trimming and J lost 5 bases; unmatched junction nucleotides: 7. Full variable domain (rest looked up from reference TRBV2 and TRBJ2-1): EPEVTQTPSHQVTQMGQEVILRCVPISNHLYFYWYRQILGQKVEFLVSFYNNEISEKSEIFDDQFSVERPDGSNFTLKIRSTKLEDSAMYFCASNSGGADNEQFFGPGTRLTVL.